This section outlines one T cell receptor beta chain sequence together with its context. Sequencing used immunoSEQ multiplex PCR; TCRdb keeps in-frame clones, though not all of them. The sample yields about 130,000 clones, over 60% seen once. Per the germline V gene, CDR1 is SGHRS and CDR2 is YFSETQ. The CDR3 covers 20 residues. With 0 bases clipped from V and 0 bases from J, the junction kept 11 bases outside the gene matches. The data are from a study of blood T cell repertoires in COVID-19. Study-level information: Sites across the United States, Italy and Spain contributed samples from acute and convalescent COVID-19. Nucleic acid was either cDNA or gDNA, and it came from T cells, B-cell-depleted T cells, or PBMCs.

The chain has TRBV5-1 and TRBJ2-1; 11 bases agree with TRBD2. Sequencing input: peripheral blood. The TCR was taken from a man between 35 and 55 years old with active or convalescent COVID-19. CDR3 sequence: CASSLGSRLAGPSSYNEQFF. CDR3 nucleotide sequence: TGCGCCAGCAGCTTGGGCAGCCGACTAGCGGGGCCCAGCTCCTACAATGAGCAGTTCTTC.